This T cell receptor beta chain originates from a study of blood T cell repertoires in COVID-19. For the study at large: The United States, Italy and Spain supplied acute and convalescent COVID-19 samples. The analysed material was cDNA or gDNA that came from T cells, B-cell-depleted T cells, or PBMCs.

In the original workflow: Reference gene primer amplification gave nucleated cell count estimates. TCRdb keeps only in-frame clones here, not all; method: immunoSEQ multiplex PCR. V, J and clone size are those of that table, while D and trimming were read from the DNA. Of under 450,000 clones in the sample, around 88% were seen once. This CDR3 spans 17 amino acids. CDR1 is MDHEN and CDR2 is SYDVKM in the germline V gene. The ends were cut back, 5 bases at V and 8 bases at J, with 25 bases in the middle. This clone has just a few counts. Seattle patients were enrolled while actively infected and followed longitudinally.

The sample taken for sequencing was peripheral blood. The clonotype was recovered from a woman aged 45 to 65 with COVID-19, enrolled during active disease. The chain has TRBV28 and TRBJ1-3; TRBD1 might be the D (6 bases). In DNA form, the CDR3 reads TGTGCCAGCAGTCCCTCAACAGGGAACTGGAAGAGGGACACCATATATTTT. Translating it yields CASSPSTGNWKRDTIYF.